This T cell receptor beta chain was sequenced for a study of shared clonotypes between healthy human individuals. The data were produced by immunoSEQ multiplex PCR, yet TCRdb's version contains in-frame clones alone and is incomplete. In the table there are about 820,000 clones, about 92% of which are singletons. As defined, naive CD8 cells were CD45RO-negative and positively selected for CCR7, with terminally differentiated effector memory CD45RA+ cells excluded. General observations from the study: Exclusively blood specimens were collected; tissue repertoires likely differ.

Comment on this clone: What it binds is unknown.

The CDR3 sequence is 16 residues long. Per germline, CDR1 SGHVS and CDR2 FNYEAQ. The V segment lost 1 base and the J segment 1 base; nucleotides outside the gene matches: 6. This sequence originates from a man aged 30 to 45 in good health. The chain combines TRBV7-6 with TRBJ2-7, with TRBD2 identical over 8 bases. Sequenced sample: naive CD8+ T cells sorted from blood. The CDR3 DNA reads TGTGCCAGCAGCTTAGAGGCTAGCGGGTATTCCTACGAGCAGTACTTC. It codes for CASSLEASGYSYEQYF.